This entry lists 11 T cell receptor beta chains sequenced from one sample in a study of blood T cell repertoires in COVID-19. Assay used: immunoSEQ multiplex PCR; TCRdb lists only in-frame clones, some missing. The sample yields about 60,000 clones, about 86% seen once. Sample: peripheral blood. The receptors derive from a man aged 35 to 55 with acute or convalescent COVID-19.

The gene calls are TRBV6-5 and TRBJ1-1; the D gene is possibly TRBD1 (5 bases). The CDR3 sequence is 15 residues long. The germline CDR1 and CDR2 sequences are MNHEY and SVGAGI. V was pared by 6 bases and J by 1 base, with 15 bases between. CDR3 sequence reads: CASSYGRGWNTEAFF. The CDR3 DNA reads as TGTGCCAGCAGCTACGGGAGGGGCTGGAACACTGAAGCTTTCTTT.

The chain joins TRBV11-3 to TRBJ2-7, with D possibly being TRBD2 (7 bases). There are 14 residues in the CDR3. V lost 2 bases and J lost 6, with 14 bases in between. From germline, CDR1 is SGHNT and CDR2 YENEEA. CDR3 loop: CASSLNGGRAEQYF. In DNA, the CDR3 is TGTGCCAGCAGCTTAAACGGGGGGCGCGCCGAGCAGTACTTC.

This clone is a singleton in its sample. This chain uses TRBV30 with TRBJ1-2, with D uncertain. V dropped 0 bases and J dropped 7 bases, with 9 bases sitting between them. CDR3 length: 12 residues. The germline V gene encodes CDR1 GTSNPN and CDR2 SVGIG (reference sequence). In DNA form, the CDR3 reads TGTGCCTGGAGTGTACGGAGGGTTGGCTACACCTTC. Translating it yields CAWSVRRVGYTF.

The CDR3 loop is CASSYTYRAGTEAFF. Here the CDR3 DNA reads TGTGCCAGCAGTTACACCTACAGGGCCGGCACTGAAGCTTTCTTT. The chain is built from TRBV6-5 and TRBJ1-1; D is possibly TRBD1 (6 bases). CDR1 is MNHEY and CDR2 is SVGAGI in the germline V gene. There are 15 residues in the CDR3. Trimming left V 2 bases short and J 4 bases short, with 14 bases between.

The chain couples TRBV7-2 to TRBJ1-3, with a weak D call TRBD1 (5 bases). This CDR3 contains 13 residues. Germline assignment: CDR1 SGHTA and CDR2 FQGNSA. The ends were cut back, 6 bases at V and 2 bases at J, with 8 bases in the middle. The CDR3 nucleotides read TGTGCCAGCAGAAAACAGGCTGGAAACACCATATATTTT. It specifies CASRKQAGNTIYF.

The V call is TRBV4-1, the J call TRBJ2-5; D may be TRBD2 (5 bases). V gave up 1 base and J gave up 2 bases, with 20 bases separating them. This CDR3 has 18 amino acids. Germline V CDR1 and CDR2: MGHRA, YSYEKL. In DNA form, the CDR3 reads TGCGCCAGCAGCCAAGGAGTAGGAGCCGCGGGCTTGCAAGAGACCCAGTACTTC. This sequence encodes CASSQGVGAAGLQETQYF.

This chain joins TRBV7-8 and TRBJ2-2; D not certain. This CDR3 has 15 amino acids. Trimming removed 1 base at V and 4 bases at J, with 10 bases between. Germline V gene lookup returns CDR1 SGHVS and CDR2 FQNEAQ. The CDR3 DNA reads TGTGCCAGCAGCTTAGGGGCACGAAGCACCGGGGAGCTGTTTTTT. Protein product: CASSLGARSTGELFF.

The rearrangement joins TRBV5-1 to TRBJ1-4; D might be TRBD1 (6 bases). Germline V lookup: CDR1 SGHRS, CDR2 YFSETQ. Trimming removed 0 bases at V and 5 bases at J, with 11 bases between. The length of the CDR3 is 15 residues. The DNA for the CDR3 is TGCGCCAGCAGCTTGGGGCTACAGGGAAATGAAAAACTGTTTTTT. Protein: CASSLGLQGNEKLFF.

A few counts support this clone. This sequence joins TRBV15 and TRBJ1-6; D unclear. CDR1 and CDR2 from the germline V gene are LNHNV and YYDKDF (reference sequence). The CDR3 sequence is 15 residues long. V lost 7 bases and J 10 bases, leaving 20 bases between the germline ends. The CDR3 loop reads CATKLGNREESPLHF. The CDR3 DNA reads TGTGCCACCAAGCTAGGCAACCGAGAAGAATCACCCCTCCACTTT. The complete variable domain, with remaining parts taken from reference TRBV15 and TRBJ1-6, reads DAMVIQNPRYQVTQFGKPVTLSCSQTLNHNVMYWYQQKSSQAPKLLFHYYDKDFNNEADTPDNFQSRRPNTSFCFLDIRSPGLGDTAMYLCATKLGNREESPLHFGNGTRLTVT.

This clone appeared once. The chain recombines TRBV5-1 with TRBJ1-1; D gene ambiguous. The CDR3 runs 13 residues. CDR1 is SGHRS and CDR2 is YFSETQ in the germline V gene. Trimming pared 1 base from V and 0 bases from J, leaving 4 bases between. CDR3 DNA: TGCGCCAGCAGCTTGATCGTGAACACTGAAGCTTTCTTT. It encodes CASSLIVNTEAFF.

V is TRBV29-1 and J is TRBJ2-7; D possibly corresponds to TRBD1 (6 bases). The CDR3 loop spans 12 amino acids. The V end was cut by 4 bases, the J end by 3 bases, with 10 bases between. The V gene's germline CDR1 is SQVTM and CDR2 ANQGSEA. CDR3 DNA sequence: TGCAGCGTTGTAGGGGACATCTACGAGCAGTACTTC. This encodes CSVVGDIYEQYF.